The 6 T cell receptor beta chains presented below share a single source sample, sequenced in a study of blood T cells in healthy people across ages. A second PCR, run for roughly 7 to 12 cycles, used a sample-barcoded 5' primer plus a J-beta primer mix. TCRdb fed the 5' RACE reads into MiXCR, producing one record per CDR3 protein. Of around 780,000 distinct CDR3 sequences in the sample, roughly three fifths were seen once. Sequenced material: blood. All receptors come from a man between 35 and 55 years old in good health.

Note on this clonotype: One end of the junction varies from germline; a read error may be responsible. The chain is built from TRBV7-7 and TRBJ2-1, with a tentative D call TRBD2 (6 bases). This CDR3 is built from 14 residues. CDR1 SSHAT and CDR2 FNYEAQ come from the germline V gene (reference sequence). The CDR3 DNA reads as TGTGCTAGCAGCCAAGGACGGGCGGGACGTGAGCAGTTCTTC. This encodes CASSQGRAGREQFF. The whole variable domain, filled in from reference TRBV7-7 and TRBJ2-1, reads GAGVSQSPRYKVTKRGQDVTLRCDPISSHATLYWYQQALGQGPEFLTYFNYEAQPDKSGLPSDRFSAERPEGSISTLTIQRTEQRDSAMYRCASSQGRAGREQFFGPGTRLTVL.

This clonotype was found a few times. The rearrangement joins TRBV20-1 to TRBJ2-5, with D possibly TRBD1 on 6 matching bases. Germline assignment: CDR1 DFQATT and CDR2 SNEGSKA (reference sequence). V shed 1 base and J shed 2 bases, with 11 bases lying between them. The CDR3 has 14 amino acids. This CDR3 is CSARVLGGQETQYF. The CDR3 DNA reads TGCAGTGCTAGAGTCCTAGGGGGACAAGAGACCCAGTACTTC.

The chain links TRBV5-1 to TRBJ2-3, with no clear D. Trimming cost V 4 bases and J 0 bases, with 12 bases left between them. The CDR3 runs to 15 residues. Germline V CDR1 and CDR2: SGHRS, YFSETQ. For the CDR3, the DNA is TGCGCCAGCAGCCAGGAGTTACTAAGCACAGATACGCAGTATTTT. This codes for CASSQELLSTDTQYF.

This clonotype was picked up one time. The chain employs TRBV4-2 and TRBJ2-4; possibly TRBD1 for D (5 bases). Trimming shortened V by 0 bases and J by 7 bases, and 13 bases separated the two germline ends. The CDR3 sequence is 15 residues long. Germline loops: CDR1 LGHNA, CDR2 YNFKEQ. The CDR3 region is CASSQEQGLQNIQYF. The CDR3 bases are TGTGCCAGCAGCCAAGAGCAGGGCCTCCAGAACATTCAGTACTTC.

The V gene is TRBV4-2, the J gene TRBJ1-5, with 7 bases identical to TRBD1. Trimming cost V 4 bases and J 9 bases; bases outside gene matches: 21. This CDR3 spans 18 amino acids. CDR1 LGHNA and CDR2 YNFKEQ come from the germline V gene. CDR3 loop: CASSPRSRTGGGMGPQHF. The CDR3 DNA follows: TGTGCCAGCAGCCCAAGAAGTAGGACAGGTGGGGGGATGGGGCCCCAGCATTTT.

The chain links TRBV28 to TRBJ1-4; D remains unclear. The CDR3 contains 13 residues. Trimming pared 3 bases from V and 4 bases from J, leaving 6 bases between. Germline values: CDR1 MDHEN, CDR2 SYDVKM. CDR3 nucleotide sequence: TGTGCCAGCAGTTTCGATATTAATGAAAAACTGTTTTTT. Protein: CASSFDINEKLFF.